This is a list of T cell receptor beta chains from one sample in a study of blood T cells in healthy people across ages. TCRdb itself ran the 5' RACE reads through MiXCR, one entry per CDR3 protein. The profile shows roughly 860,000 distinct CDR3 sequences, 62% of them singletons. The source material was blood. The receptors here all came from a man between 25 and 39 years old in good health. The CDR3 runs from the conserved cysteine through the conserved F or W. The order of the fields is J gene, V gene, D gene, CDR3 protein. D genes are given only for firm matches.

TRBJ2-7 | TRBV20-1 | . | CSGRVYETYEQYF
TRBJ2-1 | TRBV4-3 | . | CASSQKQGPLLNEQFF
TRBJ2-1 | TRBV29-1 | . | CSVRWGSEQFF
TRBJ1-4 | TRBV7-9 | . | CASSQSKRTLGEKLFF
TRBJ1-1 | TRBV6-5 | . | CASSYVVNTEAFF
TRBJ1-1 | TRBV29-1 | TRBD1 | CSVLGTVPEAFF
TRBJ2-3 | TRBV5-6 | TRBD1 | CASNPRTGWRDTQYF
TRBJ2-7 | TRBV27 | TRBD2 | CASSSWGLAGAQEQYF
TRBJ2-7 | TRBV10-3 | . | CAISDGTEPTYEQYF
TRBJ2-5 | TRBV5-4 | . | CASSLWSGSETQYF
TRBJ2-3 | TRBV4-3 | . | CASSQVGANTQYF
TRBJ2-1 | TRBV6-2/TRBV6-3 | . | CASSPFRGNEQFF
TRBJ2-3 | TRBV20-1 | . | CSARDFWQGGSTDTQYF
TRBJ2-1 | TRBV7-6 | TRBD1 | CASSLDSTGVGDEQFF
. | TRBV7-9 | TRBD1 | CASSMGQGVGEQYF
TRBJ2-1 | TRBV5-1 | TRBD1 | CASSGLAGGNEQFF
TRBJ2-7 | TRBV4-2 | . | CASSQSSRSYEQYF
TRBJ2-1 | TRBV27 | . | CASSWRAYNEQFF
TRBJ1-2 | TRBV28 | TRBD1 | CASRPGQGLLEASGYTF
TRBJ1-1 | TRBV5-1 | TRBD1 | CASSLDRGPTEAFF
TRBJ1-1 | TRBV6-2/TRBV6-3 | TRBD1 | CASSYSGQGPRGAEAFF
TRBJ2-7 | TRBV7-3 | TRBD1 | CASSPSHGTVYEQYF
TRBJ2-7 | TRBV20-1 | TRBD1 | CSASSQGREQYF
TRBJ1-2 | TRBV20-1 | TRBD1 | CSANRGQSYGYTF
TRBJ2-1 | TRBV7-9 | . | CASSLDVSVAEQFF
TRBJ1-4 | TRBV10-3 | . | CAISEDGLSEKLFF
TRBJ2-4 | TRBV2 | . | CASRRADHKVDIQYF
TRBJ1-1 | TRBV7-9 | TRBD1 | CASGGRDRDYTEAFF
TRBJ2-7 | TRBV6-1 | TRBD1 | CASSELPFPGTGPSYEQYF
TRBJ2-1 | TRBV9 | TRBD2 | CASSAGLANEQFF
TRBJ1-2 | TRBV6-5 | . | CASRPRTYLYGYTF
TRBJ2-3 | TRBV3-1 | . | CASSQVGRRSPPDTQYF
TRBJ1-2 | TRBV20-1 | . | CSARRLVDLPEDYTF
TRBJ2-3 | TRBV10-3 | TRBD1 | CAISETGQAADTQYF
TRBJ2-3 | TRBV29-1 | . | CSTTGPETDTQYF
TRBJ2-3 | TRBV20-1 | . | CSARGGDRVADTQYF
TRBJ1-2 | TRBV7-2 | . | CASSLEWLYGYTF
TRBJ1-1 | TRBV6-5 | . | CASTSSPRDTEAFF
TRBJ1-2 | TRBV29-1 | . | CSVEPMIGYGYTF
TRBJ2-7 | TRBV28 | TRBD1 | CASSALGTGRDEQYF
TRBJ2-5 | TRBV28 | . | CASSPVGYLQETQYF
TRBJ1-2 | TRBV2 | . | CASSEGHFGYTF
TRBJ1-1 | TRBV4-2 | . | CASSFRGGLNTEAFF
TRBJ1-2 | TRBV14 | . | CASSQQGSVLTF
. | TRBV7-8 | . | CASSSLKWSHVEQYF
TRBJ2-7 | TRBV7-2 | TRBD2 | CASSLGGSGGGYEQYF
TRBJ2-5 | TRBV3-1 | . | CASSQERTAQYF
TRBJ2-3 | TRBV28 | . | CASREGAEGADTQYF
TRBJ1-5 | TRBV2 | TRBD1 | CASRDRENSNQPQHF
TRBJ2-3 | TRBV7-2 | . | CASSPRNGVGSQYF
TRBJ2-5 | TRBV7-6 | . | CASSLLGEAETQYF
TRBJ2-3 | TRBV20-1 | . | CSAREGGFGGGATDTQYF
TRBJ1-5 | TRBV20-1 | TRBD1 | CSAPGTGANQPQHF
TRBJ2-7 | TRBV20-1 | . | CSASPATGYNYEQYF